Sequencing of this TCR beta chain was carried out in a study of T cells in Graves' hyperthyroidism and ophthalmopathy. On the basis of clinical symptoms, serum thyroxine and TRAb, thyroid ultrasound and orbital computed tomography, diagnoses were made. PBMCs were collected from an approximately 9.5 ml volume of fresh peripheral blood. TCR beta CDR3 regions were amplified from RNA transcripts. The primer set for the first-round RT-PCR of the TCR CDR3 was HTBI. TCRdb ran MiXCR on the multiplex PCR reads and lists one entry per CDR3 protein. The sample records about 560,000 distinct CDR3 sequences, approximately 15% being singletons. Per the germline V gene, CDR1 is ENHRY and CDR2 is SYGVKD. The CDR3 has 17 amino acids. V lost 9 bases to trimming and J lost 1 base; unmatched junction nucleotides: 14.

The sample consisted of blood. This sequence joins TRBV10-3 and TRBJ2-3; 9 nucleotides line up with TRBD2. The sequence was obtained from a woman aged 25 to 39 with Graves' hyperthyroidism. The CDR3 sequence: CAIALHLAGEGTDTQYF. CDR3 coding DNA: TGTGCCATTGCTCTCCACTTAGCGGGAGAAGGCACAGATACGCAGTATTTT.